This TCR beta chain was retrieved from a study of radiation and T cells in renal cell carcinoma. Overall study: Nephrectomy followed 15 Gy stereotactic body radiation by 4 weeks.

Study-level findings and limits: From baseline, blood top tumor clonotypes peaked at 2 weeks post-radiation.

Described time point: blood 2 weeks post-SBRT. As for treatment: 15 Gy SBRT to primary tumor, nephrectomy 4 weeks later. Trimming took 3 bases from V and 1 from J, leaving 13 bases between them. The germline CDR1 and CDR2 sequences are SGDLS and YYNGEE. This CDR3 region has 15 residues. About this clone itself: The antigen is not known.

Sequenced by immunoSEQ multiplex PCR; TCRdb stores in-frame clones only, minus some. The data hold about 120,000 clones, with about four fifths observed a single time. The V gene is TRBV9, the J gene TRBJ1-2, with D uncertain. The sequencing used blood, collected from a patient whose treatment included radiotherapy and nephrectomy. This TCR was recovered from a man aged 50 to 60 with renal cell carcinoma. CDR3 loop: CASSAYGGNNYGYTF. In DNA, the CDR3 is TGTGCCAGCAGCGCCTACGGCGGAAATAACTATGGCTACACCTTC.